This T cell receptor (beta chain) originates from a study of spatial heterogeneity in lung cancer. Overall study context: For the average unique TCR and UMI combination, more than 9.5 occurrences appeared in raw reads. Findings and caveats of the study: Resection blood, more than follow-up blood, showed ubiquitous expanded tumor TCRs.

The time point is: sample taken at primary tumor resection. In each case, whole RNA from tumor, nontumor lung or frozen PBMC was sequenced unsorted. The study tagged each TCR cDNA molecule with a unique molecular identifier. TCRdb independently ran MiXCR on the 5' RACE reads; one entry per CDR3 protein. In the table there are 90,000 to 95,000 distinct CDR3 sequences, about an eighth of which are singletons. CDR1 and CDR2 (germline): SGHRS, YFSETQ. The CDR3 consists of 13 residues. Unmatched junction bases numbered 3, after V lost 0 bases and J lost 8 bases. About this clonotype itself: Antigen: not known. No conserved phenylalanine or tryptophan ends this CDR3, so it is likely a read error.

The chain carries TRBV5-1 and TRBJ1-1, with 8 nucleotides matching TRBD1. The TCR was taken from a male donor with early-stage non-small cell lung cancer. Here the sequenced sample was PBMCs, taken at surgery. The CDR3 coding sequence is TGCGCCAGCAGCTTGGACAGGGGGGCAGAAGCTTTCCTT. Translating it yields CASSLDRGAEAFL.